This T cell receptor (beta chain) comes out of a study of T cell responses to AZD1222 COVID-19 vaccine. The germline V gene encodes CDR1 SEHNR and CDR2 FQNEAQ (reference sequence). The CDR3 has 14 residues. V was pared by 6 bases and J by 1 base, with 10 bases between. Some clones are missing from TCRdb's copy, which holds only in-frame ones; the method was immunoSEQ multiplex PCR. The sample consists of 130,000 to 150,000 clones, about 90% of them appearing once. This clonotype was obtained from an adult who received the AZD1222 COVID-19 vaccine. Sequenced here: peripheral blood, sampled 28 days after the second AZD1222 dose. The V and J genes are TRBV7-9 and TRBJ1-5; TRBD1 might be the D (5 bases). The CDR3 loop reads CASRTGGSNQPQHF. The CDR3 nucleotides are TGTGCCAGCAGGACCGGGGGAAGCAATCAGCCCCAGCATTTT.